This T cell receptor (beta chain) was obtained from a study of blood T cell repertoires in COVID-19. Measured with immunoSEQ multiplex PCR; TCRdb has only the in-frame clones, and not every one. The table has about 90,000 clones, roughly 92% seen once; the top ten hold roughly 6.4%. The sample comprised peripheral blood. This TCR derives from a woman aged 55-70 years with active COVID-19.

CDR3 DNA sequence: TGTGCCAGTAGTCGCACTAGCGGGAGCACTCGGGAGACCCAGTACTTC. Translating it yields CASSRTSGSTRETQYF. The chain couples TRBV19 to TRBJ2-5, with 11 bases matching TRBD2. This CDR3 region has 16 residues. Unmatched junction bases numbered 10, after V lost 5 bases and J lost 5 bases. Germline CDR1 and CDR2: LNHDA and SQIVND (reference sequence). Looking up the rest from reference TRBV19 and TRBJ2-5 gives the full variable domain: DGGITQSPKYLFRKEGQNVTLSCEQNLNHDAMYWYRQDPGQGLRLIYYSQIVNDFQKGDIAEGYSVSREKKESFPLTVTSAQKNPTAFYLCASSRTSGSTRETQYFGPGTRLLVL.